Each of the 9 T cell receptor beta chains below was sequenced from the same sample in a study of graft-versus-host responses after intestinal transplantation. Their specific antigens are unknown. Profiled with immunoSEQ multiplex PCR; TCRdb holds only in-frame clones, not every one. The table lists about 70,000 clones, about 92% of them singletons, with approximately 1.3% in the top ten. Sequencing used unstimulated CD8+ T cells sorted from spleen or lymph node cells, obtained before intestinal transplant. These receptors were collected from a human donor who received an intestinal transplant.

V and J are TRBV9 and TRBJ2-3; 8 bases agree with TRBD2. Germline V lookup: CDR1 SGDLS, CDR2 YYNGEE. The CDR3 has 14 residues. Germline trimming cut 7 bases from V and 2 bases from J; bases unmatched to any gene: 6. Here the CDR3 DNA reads TGTGCCAGCGGGGGCGGGGGGATCACAGATACGCAGTATTTT. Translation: CASGGGGITDTQYF.

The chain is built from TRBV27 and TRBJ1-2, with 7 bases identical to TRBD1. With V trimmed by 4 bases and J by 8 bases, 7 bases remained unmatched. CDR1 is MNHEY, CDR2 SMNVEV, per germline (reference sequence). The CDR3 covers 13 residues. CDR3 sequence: CASSWATGRGYTF. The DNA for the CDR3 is TGTGCCAGCAGTTGGGCGACAGGGAGGGGCTACACCTTC.

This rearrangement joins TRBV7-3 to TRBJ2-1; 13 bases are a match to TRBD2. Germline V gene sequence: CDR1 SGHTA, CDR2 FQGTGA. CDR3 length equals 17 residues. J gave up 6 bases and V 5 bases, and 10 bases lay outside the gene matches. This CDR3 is CASSPSLGLAGTNEQFF. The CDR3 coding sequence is TGTGCCAGCAGCCCAAGCCTGGGACTAGCGGGGACCAATGAGCAGTTCTTC.

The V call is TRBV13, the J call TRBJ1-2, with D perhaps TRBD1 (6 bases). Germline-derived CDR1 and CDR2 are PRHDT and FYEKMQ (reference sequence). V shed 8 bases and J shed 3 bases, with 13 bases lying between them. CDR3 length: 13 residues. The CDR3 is CASGTPGDYGYTF. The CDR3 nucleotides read TGTGCCAGCGGGACGCCAGGGGACTATGGCTACACCTTC.

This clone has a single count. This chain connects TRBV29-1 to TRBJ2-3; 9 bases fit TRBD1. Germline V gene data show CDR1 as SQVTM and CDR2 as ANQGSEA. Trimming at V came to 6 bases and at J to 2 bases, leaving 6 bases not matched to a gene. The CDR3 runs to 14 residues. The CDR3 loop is CSVVTGGYTDTQYF. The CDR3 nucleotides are TGCAGCGTGGTCACAGGGGGCTACACAGATACGCAGTATTTT.

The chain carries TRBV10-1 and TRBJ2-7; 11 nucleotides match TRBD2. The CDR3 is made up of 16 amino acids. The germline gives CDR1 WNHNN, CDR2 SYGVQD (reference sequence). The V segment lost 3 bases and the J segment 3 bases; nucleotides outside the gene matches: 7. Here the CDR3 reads CASSDRLAGGRYEQYF. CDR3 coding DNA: TGCGCCAGCAGTGATCGGCTAGCGGGGGGACGCTACGAGCAGTACTTC.

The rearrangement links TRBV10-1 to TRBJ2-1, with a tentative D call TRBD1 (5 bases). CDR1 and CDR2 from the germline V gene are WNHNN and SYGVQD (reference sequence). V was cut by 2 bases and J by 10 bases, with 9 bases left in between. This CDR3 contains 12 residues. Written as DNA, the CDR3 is TGCGCCAGCAGTGAGGGGGCGGAAGAGCAGTTCTTC. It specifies CASSEGAEEQFF.

The CDR3 loop reads CASSPGLIVQETQYF. In DNA form, the CDR3 reads TGTGCCAGCAGCCCCGGACTGATAGTGCAAGAGACCCAGTACTTC. The chain combines TRBV6-6 with TRBJ2-5; possible D gene TRBD2, 5 bases. V lost 6 bases to trimming and J lost 2 bases, with 16 bases between them. Germline V CDR1 and CDR2: MNHNY, SVGAGI (reference sequence). This CDR3 is 15 amino acids long.

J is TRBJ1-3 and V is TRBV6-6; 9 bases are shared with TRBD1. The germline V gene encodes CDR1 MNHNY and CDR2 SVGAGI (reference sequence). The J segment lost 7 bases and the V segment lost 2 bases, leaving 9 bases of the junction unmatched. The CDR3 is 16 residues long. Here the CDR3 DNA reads TGTGCCAGCAGTTACCCCCGGGACAGGGTCGGCAACACCATATATTTT. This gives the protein CASSYPRDRVGNTIYF.